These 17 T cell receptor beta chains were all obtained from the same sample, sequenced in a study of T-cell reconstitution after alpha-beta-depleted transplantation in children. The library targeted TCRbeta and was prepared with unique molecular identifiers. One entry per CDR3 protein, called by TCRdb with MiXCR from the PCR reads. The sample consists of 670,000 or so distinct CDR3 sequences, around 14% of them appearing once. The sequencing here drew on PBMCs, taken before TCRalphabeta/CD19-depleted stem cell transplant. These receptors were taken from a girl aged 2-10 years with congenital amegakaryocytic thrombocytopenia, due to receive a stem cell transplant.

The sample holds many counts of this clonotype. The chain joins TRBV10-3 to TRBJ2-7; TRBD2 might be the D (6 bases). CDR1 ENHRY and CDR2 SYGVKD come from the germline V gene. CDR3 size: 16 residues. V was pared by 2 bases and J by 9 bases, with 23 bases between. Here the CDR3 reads CAISELYGGERAGQYF. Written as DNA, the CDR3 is TGTGCCATCAGTGAGCTTTATGGCGGGGAGAGGGCCGGGCAGTACTTC.

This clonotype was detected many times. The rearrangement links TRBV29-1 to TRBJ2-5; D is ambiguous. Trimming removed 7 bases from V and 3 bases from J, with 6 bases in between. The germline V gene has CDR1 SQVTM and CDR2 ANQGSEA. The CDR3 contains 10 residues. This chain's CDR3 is CSAGEETQYF. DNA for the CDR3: TGCAGCGCTGGCGAAGAGACCCAGTACTTC.

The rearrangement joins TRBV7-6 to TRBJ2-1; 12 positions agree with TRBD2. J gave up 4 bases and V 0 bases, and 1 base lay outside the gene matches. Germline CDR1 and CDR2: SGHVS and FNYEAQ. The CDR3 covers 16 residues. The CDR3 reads CASSLATSGGYNEQFF. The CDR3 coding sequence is TGTGCCAGCAGCTTAGCGACTAGCGGGGGATACAATGAGCAGTTCTTC.

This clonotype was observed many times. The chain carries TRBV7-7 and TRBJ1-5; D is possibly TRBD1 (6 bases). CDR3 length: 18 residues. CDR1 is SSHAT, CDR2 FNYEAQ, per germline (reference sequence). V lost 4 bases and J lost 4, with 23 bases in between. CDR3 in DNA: TGTGCCAGCAGCTCATCCATAGACAGGACAGCGTGTAATCAGCCCCAGCATTTT. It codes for CASSSSIDRTACNQPQHF.

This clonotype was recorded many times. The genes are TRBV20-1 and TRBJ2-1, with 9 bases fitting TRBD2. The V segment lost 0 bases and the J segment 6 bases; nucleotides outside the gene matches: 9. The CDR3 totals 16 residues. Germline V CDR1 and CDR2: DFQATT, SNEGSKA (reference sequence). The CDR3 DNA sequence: TGCAGTGCTAGAGAGAATATAGCGGGAGTATCCAATGAGCAGTTCTTC. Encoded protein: CSARENIAGVSNEQFF.

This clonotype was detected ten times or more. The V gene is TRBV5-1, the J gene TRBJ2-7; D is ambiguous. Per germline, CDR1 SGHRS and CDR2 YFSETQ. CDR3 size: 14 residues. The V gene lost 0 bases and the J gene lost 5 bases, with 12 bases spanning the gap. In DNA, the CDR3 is TGCGCCAGCAGCTTGGGCCACCGGGCGGACGAGCAGTACTTC. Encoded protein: CASSLGHRADEQYF.

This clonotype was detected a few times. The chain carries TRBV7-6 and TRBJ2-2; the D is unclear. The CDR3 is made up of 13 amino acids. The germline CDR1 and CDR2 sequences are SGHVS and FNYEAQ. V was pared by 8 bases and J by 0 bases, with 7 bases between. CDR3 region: CASVSANTGELFF. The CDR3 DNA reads TGTGCCAGCGTGTCAGCGAACACCGGGGAGCTGTTTTTT.

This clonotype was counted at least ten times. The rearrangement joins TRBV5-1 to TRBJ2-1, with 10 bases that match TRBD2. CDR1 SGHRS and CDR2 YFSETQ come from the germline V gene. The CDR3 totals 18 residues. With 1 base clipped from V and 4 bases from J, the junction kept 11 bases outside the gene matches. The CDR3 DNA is TGCGCCAGCAGCTTGAACCCTTTGGGAGCGGGAGGGTACAATGAGCAGTTCTTC. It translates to CASSLNPLGAGGYNEQFF.

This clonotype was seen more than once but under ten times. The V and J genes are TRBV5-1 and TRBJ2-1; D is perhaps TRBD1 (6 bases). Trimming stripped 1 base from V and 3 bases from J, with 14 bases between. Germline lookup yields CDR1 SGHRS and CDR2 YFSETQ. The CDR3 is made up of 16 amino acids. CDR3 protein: CASSLPTLRGYNEQFF. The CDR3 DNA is TGCGCCAGCAGCTTGCCCACCCTCAGGGGCTACAATGAGCAGTTCTTC.

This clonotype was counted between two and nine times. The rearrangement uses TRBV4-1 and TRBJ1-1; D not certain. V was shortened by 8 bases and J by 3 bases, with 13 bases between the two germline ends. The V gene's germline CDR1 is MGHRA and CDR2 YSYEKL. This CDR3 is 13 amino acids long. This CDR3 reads CASGGVSDTEAFF. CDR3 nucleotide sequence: TGCGCCAGCGGCGGGGTTTCGGACACTGAAGCTTTCTTT.

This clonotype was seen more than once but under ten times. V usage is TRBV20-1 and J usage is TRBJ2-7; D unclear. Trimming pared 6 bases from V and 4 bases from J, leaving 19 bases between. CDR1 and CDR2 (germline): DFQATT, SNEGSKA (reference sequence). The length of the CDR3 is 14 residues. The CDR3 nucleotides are TGCAGTGCGGGAACCCTCGGAGAAGGTTACGAGCAGTACTTC. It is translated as CSAGTLGEGYEQYF.

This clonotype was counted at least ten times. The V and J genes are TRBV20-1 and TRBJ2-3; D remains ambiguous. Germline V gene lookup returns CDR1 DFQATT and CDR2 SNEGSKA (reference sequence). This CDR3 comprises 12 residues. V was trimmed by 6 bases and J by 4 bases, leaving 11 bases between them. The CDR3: CSAIFVPDTQYF. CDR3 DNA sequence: TGCAGTGCGATCTTCGTGCCAGATACGCAGTATTTT.

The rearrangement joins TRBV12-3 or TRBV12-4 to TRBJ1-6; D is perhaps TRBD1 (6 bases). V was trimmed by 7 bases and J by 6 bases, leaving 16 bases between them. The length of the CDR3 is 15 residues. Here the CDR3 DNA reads TGTGCCAGCACCCCGGGGGGCAGGGCTAATTCACCCCTCCACTTT. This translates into CASTPGGRANSPLHF.

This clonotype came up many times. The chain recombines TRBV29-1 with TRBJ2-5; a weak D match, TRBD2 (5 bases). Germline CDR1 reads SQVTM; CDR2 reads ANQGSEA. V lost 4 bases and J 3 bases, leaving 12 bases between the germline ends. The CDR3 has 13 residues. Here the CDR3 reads CSVAPSSEETQYF. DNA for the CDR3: TGCAGCGTTGCGCCTAGCTCGGAAGAGACCCAGTACTTC.

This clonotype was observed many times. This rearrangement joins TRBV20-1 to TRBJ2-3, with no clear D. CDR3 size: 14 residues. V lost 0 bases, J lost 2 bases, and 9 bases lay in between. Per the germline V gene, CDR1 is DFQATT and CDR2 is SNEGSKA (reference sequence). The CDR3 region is CSARDPAVTDTQYF. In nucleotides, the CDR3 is TGCAGTGCTAGAGATCCGGCAGTCACAGATACGCAGTATTTT.

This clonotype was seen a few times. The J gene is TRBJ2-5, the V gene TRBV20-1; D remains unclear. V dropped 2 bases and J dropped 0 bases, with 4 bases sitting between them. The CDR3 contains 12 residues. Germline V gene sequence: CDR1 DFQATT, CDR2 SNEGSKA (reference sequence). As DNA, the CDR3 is TGCAGTGCTAGACAGGACCAAGAGACCCAGTACTTC. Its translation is CSARQDQETQYF.

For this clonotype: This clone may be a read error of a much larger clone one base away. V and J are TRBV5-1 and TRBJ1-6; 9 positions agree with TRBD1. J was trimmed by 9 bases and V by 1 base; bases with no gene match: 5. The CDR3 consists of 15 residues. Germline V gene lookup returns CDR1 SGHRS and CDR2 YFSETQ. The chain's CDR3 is CASSLKGQGSSPLHF. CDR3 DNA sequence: TGCGCCAGCAGCTTGAAGGGACAGGGTTCTTCACCCCTCCACTTT. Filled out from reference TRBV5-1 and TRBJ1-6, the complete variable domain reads KAGVTQTPRYLIKTRGQQVTLSCSPISGHRSVSWYQQTPGQGLQFLFEYFSETQRNKGNFPGRFSGRQFSNSRSEMNVSTLELGDSALYLCASSLKGQGSSPLHFGNGTRLTVT.